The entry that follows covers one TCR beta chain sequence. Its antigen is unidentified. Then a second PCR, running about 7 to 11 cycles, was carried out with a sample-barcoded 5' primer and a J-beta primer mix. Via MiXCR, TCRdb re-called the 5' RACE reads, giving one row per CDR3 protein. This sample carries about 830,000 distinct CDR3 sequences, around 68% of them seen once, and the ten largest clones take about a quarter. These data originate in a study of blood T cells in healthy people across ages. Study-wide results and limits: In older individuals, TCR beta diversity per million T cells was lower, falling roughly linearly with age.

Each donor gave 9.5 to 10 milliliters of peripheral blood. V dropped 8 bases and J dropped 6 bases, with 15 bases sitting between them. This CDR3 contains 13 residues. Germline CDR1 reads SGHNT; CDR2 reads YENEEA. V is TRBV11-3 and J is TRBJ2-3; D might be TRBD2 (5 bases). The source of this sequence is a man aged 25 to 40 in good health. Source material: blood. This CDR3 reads CASAGEFGDTQYF. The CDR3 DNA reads TGTGCCAGCGCCGGGGAATTTGGGGATACGCAGTATTTT.